The 2 T cell receptor beta chains below come from one sample, sequenced in a study of early T cells in non-severe SARS-CoV-2 infection. TCRdb independently ran MiXCR on the 5' RACE reads; one entry per CDR3 protein. The sample includes around 56,000 distinct CDR3 sequences, roughly 7.8% of them seen just once. Sample: whole blood, taken at baseline. These receptors all come from an adult who was a healthcare worker with PCR-confirmed SARS-CoV-2 infection or an uninfected control (not recorded which).

In this sample, this clonotype turned up a few times. The chain couples TRBV4-2 to TRBJ2-1; no clear D. This CDR3 spans 13 amino acids. Trimming pared 0 bases from V and 15 bases from J, leaving 15 bases between. Germline assignment: CDR1 LGHNA and CDR2 YNFKEQ. The CDR3 bases are TGTGCCAGCAGCCAAGATCTCGAGCGTTTCTTGTTCTTC. Protein product: CASSQDLERFLFF.

The CDR3 sequence: CASSPGLNSPLHF. The CDR3 region has the DNA TGTGCCAGCAGCCCAGGGCTGAATTCACCCCTCCACTTT. V is TRBV2 and J is TRBJ1-6; maybe TRBD1 (5 bases). Trimming cost V 6 bases and J 7 bases, with 10 bases left between them. Germline values: CDR1 SNHLY, CDR2 FYNNEI. The CDR3 consists of 13 residues. Filled out from reference TRBV2 and TRBJ1-6, the complete variable domain reads EPEVTQTPSHQVTQMGQEVILRCVPISNHLYFYWYRQILGQKVEFLVSFYNNEISEKSEIFDDQFSVERPDGSNFTLKIRSTKLEDSAMYFCASSPGLNSPLHFGNGTRLTVT.